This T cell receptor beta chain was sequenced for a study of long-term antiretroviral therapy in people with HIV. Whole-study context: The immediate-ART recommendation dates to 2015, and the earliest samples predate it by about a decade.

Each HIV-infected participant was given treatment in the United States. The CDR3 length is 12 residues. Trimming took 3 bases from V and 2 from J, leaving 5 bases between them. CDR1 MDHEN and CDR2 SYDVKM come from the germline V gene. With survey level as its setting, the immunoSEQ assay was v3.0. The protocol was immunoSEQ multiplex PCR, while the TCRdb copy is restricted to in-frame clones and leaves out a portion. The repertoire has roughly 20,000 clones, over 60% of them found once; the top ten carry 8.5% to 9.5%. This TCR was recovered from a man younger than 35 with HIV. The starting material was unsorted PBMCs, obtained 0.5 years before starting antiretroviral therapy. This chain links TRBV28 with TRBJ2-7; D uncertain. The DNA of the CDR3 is TGTGCCAGCAGTTTGGTACCCTACGAGCAGTACTTC. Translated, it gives CASSLVPYEQYF.